A selection of T cell receptor beta chains follows, all from one sample in a study of T cells after yellow fever vaccination. MiXCR, run by TCRdb on the 5' RACE reads, gives a single entry per CDR3 protein. This sample has 300,000 or so distinct CDR3 sequences, with 8.7% found just once. The material sequenced was CD4+ T cells sorted from PBMCs, taken 5 days after the yellow fever booster vaccination. The receptors were gathered from a young man who received the YFV17D yellow fever vaccine. The CDR3 runs from the conserved cysteine through the conserved F or W. D genes are given only for firm matches. Size is stated for part of the rows, as once, few or many counts, or as a class when the clone is expanded.

>16|TRBV5-1|TRBD1|TRBJ2-1|many
CASSLSMGQGAGEQFF
TGCGCCAGCAGCTTGAGTATGGGACAGGGGGCCGGTGAGCAGTTCTTC
>17|TRBV10-3|TRBD2|TRBJ2-1|NA
CAISSTSGGVSYNEQFF
TGTGCCATCAGTTCGACTAGCGGGGGGGTATCCTACAATGAGCAGTTCTTC
>13|TRBV6-5|TRBD1|TRBJ1-1|NA
CASRDRGWTEAFF
TGTGCCAGCAGGGACAGGGGCTGGACTGAAGCTTTCTTT
>11|TRBV5-6|NA|TRBJ2-3|NA
CASSYGHTQYF
TGTGCCAGCAGCTACGGTCATACGCAGTATTTT
>15|TRBV20-1|TRBD2|TRBJ2-5|few
CSAPPSTSGGETQYF
TGCAGTGCTCCGCCATCCACTAGCGGGGGAGAGACCCAGTACTTC
>16|TRBV9|NA|TRBJ1-3|NA
CASSVGQPRSGNTIYF
TGTGCCAGCAGCGTAGGGCAGCCAAGGTCTGGAAACACCATATATTTT
>13|TRBV6-1|NA|TRBJ1-1|NA
CASRGGLNTEAFF
TGTGCCAGCAGGGGGGGGCTGAACACTGAAGCTTTCTTT
>12|TRBV3-1|NA|TRBJ1-5|many
CASSQSNQPQHF
TGTGCCAGCAGCCAAAGCAATCAGCCCCAGCATTTT
>13|TRBV6-5|NA|TRBJ1-4|NA
CASSTNRDEKLFF
TGTGCCAGCAGTACAAACAGGGACGAAAAACTGTTTTTT
>14|TRBV4-1|NA|TRBJ1-2|few
CASSHQGERGGYTF
TGCGCCAGCAGCCACCAGGGAGAAAGGGGTGGCTACACCTTC
>15|TRBV4-1|NA|TRBJ1-6|few
CASSQEPDSYSPLHF
TGCGCCAGCAGCCAAGAACCGGACAGTTACTCACCCCTCCACTTT
>14|TRBV3-1|NA|TRBJ1-5|few
CASSLGQGWGPQHF
TGTGCCAGCAGCCTCGGACAAGGCTGGGGGCCCCAGCATTTT
>15|TRBV3-1|NA|TRBJ1-4|NA
CASSRLGGVREKLFF
TGTGCCAGCAGCCGCCTCGGAGGGGTCCGGGAAAAACTGTTTTTT
>14|TRBV2|NA|TRBJ2-6|many
CAGSLGTGANVLTF
TGTGCCGGGTCCTTGGGTACTGGGGCCAACGTCCTGACTTTC
>15|TRBV10-3|NA|TRBJ2-2|few
CAISEQGLDTGELFF
TGTGCCATCAGTGAACAGGGTCTAGACACCGGGGAGCTGTTTTTT
>15|TRBV6-2/TRBV6-3|NA|TRBJ2-1|NA
CASSRGDSTYNEQFF
TGTGCCAGCAGTAGGGGGGACAGCACCTACAATGAGCAGTTCTTC
>12|TRBV6-1|NA|TRBJ2-5|few
CASGVYKETQYF
TGTGCCAGCGGGGTTTACAAAGAGACCCAGTACTTC
>14|TRBV9|NA|TRBJ2-3|NA
CASSVDLSTDTQYF
TGTGCCAGCAGCGTAGATTTAAGCACAGATACGCAGTATTTT
>15|TRBV6-5|NA|TRBJ1-5|many
CASKPQGRLIQPQHF
TGTGCCAGCAAGCCCCAGGGGCGCCTCATTCAGCCCCAGCATTTT
>12|TRBV20-1|NA|TRBJ1-2|NA
CSASGGLHGYTF
TGCAGTGCTAGTGGCGGTCTTCACGGCTACACCTTC
>13|TRBV5-1|NA|TRBJ1-3|NA
CASSSQGGDTIYF
TGCGCCAGCAGCTCACAGGGTGGGGACACCATATATTTT
>12|TRBV6-5|NA|TRBJ1-2|few
CASRETGFGYTF
TGTGCCAGCAGGGAAACAGGGTTCGGCTACACCTTC
>11|TRBV6-2/TRBV6-3|NA|TRBJ1-1|NA
CASSQGGSAFF
TGTGCCAGCTCCCAGGGAGGGTCAGCTTTCTTT